This T cell receptor beta chain was captured by sequencing in a study of T cells in localized non-small cell lung cancer. Notes on the study in general: The highest T cell clonality was in uninvolved adjacent lung, above tumor. Longer overall survival accompanied higher blood T cell density.

A note on this clone: Its antigen remains unidentified.

The data were produced by immunoSEQ multiplex PCR, yet TCRdb's version contains in-frame clones alone and is incomplete. The sample carries about 62,000 clones, roughly 76% recorded once. Germline V gene data show CDR1 as SGHRS and CDR2 as YFSETQ. The CDR3 consists of 15 residues. Trimming shortened V by 0 bases and J by 2 bases, and 9 bases separated the two germline ends. This receptor was obtained from a man between 35 and 75 years old with stage II lung adenocarcinoma. The sample in question was PBMCs, obtained before any cancer treatment. This rearrangement joins TRBV5-1 to TRBJ1-5, with D maybe TRBD1 (6 bases). The CDR3 nucleotides read TGCGCCAGCAGCTTGGGGACAGTAGGCAATCAGCCCCAGCATTTT. As protein: CASSLGTVGNQPQHF.